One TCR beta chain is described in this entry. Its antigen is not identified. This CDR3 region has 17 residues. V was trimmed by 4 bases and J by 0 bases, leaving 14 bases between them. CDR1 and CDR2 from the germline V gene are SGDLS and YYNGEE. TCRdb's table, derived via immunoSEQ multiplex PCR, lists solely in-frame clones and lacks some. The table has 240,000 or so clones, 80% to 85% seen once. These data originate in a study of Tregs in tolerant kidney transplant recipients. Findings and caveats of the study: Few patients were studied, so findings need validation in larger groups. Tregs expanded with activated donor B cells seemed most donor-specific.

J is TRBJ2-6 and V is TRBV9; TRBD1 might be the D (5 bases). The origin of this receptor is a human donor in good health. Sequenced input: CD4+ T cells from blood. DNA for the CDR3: TGTGCCAGCAGCAAGCAGACAGCCTCCTCTGGGGCCAACGTCCTGACTTTC. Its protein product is CASSKQTASSGANVLTF.